The entry that follows covers one TCR beta chain sequence. The data stem from a study of blood T cell repertoires in COVID-19. Assay: immunoSEQ multiplex PCR; the TCRdb copy retains only in-frame clones and omits some. The sample has about 240,000 clones; roughly 90% are singletons. Trimming cost V 7 bases and J 3 bases, with 12 bases left between them. The CDR3 loop spans 13 amino acids. Germline V gene data show CDR1 as MNHEY and CDR2 as SVGAGI. This sequence originates from a man aged 60 to 69 who had recovered from COVID-19. What was sequenced was peripheral blood. The chain uses TRBV6-5 and TRBJ1-1; D remains ambiguous. The DNA for the CDR3 is TGTGCCAGCACGGTCAAACCCCACACTGAAGCTTTCTTT. This translates into CASTVKPHTEAFF.